The rows below give T cell receptor beta chains drawn from one sample of a study of T cell changes during pregnancy in multiple sclerosis. Sequencing used immunoSEQ multiplex PCR; TCRdb keeps in-frame clones, though not all of them. This sample has 85,000 to 100,000 clones, with approximately 90% found just once. Here the sequenced sample was peripheral blood, taken before pregnancy. The receptors were gathered from a female donor with multiple sclerosis, enrolled in a pregnancy study. The CDR3 runs from the conserved cysteine through the conserved F or W. A D gene is named only where the DNA matches it firmly. Where a row states a size, it is once, few, many or the class of an expanded clone; other rows omit it.

once	TRBJ2-7	TRBV2	.	TGTGCCAGTGAGGGGGGGGGAAAAAGCTCCTACGAGCAGTACTTC	CASEGGGKSSYEQYF
.	TRBJ2-1	TRBV7-7	TRBD2	TGTGCCAGCAGTTCAGGTCCGGGGGGAGGGCCCGGAGTCACCTACAATGAGCAGTTCTTC	CASSSGPGGGPGVTYNEQFF
.	TRBJ2-1	TRBV5-1	.	TGCGCCAGCAGCTTGGATGAGGGGGACTACAATGAGCAGTTCTTC	CASSLDEGDYNEQFF
many	TRBJ1-2	TRBV6-1	TRBD1	TGTGCCAGCCCGGGACAGAACTTAGCGGGCTACACCTTC	CASPGQNLAGYTF
.	TRBJ2-5	TRBV7-2	.	TGTGCCAGCAGCTTAGCTTGGCAGGTGGGCCAAGAGACCCAGTACTTC	CASSLAWQVGQETQYF
.	TRBJ2-3	TRBV4-1	.	TGCGCCAGCAGCCAAGATACGGGAGATACGCAGTATTTT	CASSQDTGDTQYF
.	TRBJ2-5	TRBV29-1	TRBD2	TGCAGCGCCAGACTAGCGGAACGCCAAGAGACCCAGTACTTC	CSARLAERQETQYF
.	TRBJ1-2	TRBV19	.	TGTGCCAGTAGTAAAGGGGGGGACGCTGTCTATGGCTACACCTTC	CASSKGGDAVYGYTF
.	TRBJ2-3	TRBV6-1	.	TGTGCCAGCAGTGGCGGAGGGTGGGATACGCAGTATTTT	CASSGGGWDTQYF
once	TRBJ2-1	TRBV5-1	TRBD1	TGCGCCAGCAGCCCGTACCCGGGACAGGGGTACAATGAGCAGTTCTTC	CASSPYPGQGYNEQFF
.	TRBJ2-3	TRBV10-3	TRBD1	TGTGCCATCAGTGAGTCGGACAGGGAAGCAGATACGCAGTATTTT	CAISESDREADTQYF
.	TRBJ2-2	TRBV4-1	.	TGCGCCAGCAGCCAAGAGACACAATTAACCGGGGAGCTGTTTTTT	CASSQETQLTGELFF
.	TRBJ2-7	TRBV9	TRBD2	TGTGCCAGCAGCGAGGGGCCGGGACTAGCGGGAGTGGCCTACGAGCAGTACTTC	CASSEGPGLAGVAYEQYF
.	TRBJ1-5	TRBV6-1	.	TGTGCCAGCAGGGGCCGAGGGTGGAATCAGCCCCAGCATTTT	CASRGRGWNQPQHF
.	TRBJ2-7	TRBV18	TRBD1	TGTGCCAGCTCGACATCCGGGACAGGTAACTACGAGCAGTACTTC	CASSTSGTGNYEQYF
.	TRBJ1-1	TRBV2	.	TGTGCCAGCAGTCTTACAGGGCCGAACACTGAAGCTTTCTTT	CASSLTGPNTEAFF
.	TRBJ2-7	TRBV6-5	TRBD2	TGTGCCAGCAGTTCGGGACTAGCGGGAACCTACGAGCAGTACTTC	CASSSGLAGTYEQYF
few	TRBJ1-5	TRBV6-1	.	TGTGCCAGCAGCCTAGATTTAGGCAATCAGCCCCAGCATTTT	CASSLDLGNQPQHF
.	TRBJ2-1	TRBV6-5	.	TGTGCCAGCAGTTTTAGCGTTGGCAATGAGCAGTTCTTC	CASSFSVGNEQFF
.	TRBJ1-2	TRBV7-2	.	TGTGCCAGCAGCCTCCAGGCGGGTAACTATGGCTACACCTTC	CASSLQAGNYGYTF
once	TRBJ2-5	TRBV2	TRBD1	TGTGCCAGCAGTAGGGACAGGGTAAAAGAGACCCAGTACTTC	CASSRDRVKETQYF
.	TRBJ1-6	TRBV2	TRBD1	TGTGCCAGCAGAAGGGACAGCTCCTATAATTCACCCCTCCACTTT	CASRRDSSYNSPLHF
.	TRBJ1-5	TRBV4-2	.	TGTGCCAGCAGCCAGACAGGAGACAATCAGCCCCAGCATTTT	CASSQTGDNQPQHF
.	TRBJ1-4	TRBV18	.	TGTGCCAGCTCACCCAGGGGAACTAATGAAAAACTGTTTTTT	CASSPRGTNEKLFF
.	TRBJ2-6	TRBV4-1	TRBD1	TGCGCCAGCAGCCAAGATGGACAGGGGGCGGCGTGGGTAGGGGCCAACGTCCTGACTTTC	CASSQDGQGAAWVGANVLTF
.	TRBJ1-4	TRBV7-8	.	TGTGCCAGCTCAGTAGTCAGGGAAAATGAAAAACTGTTTTTT	CASSVVRENEKLFF
.	TRBJ2-7	TRBV28	TRBD2	TGTGCCAGCACCCCCGGCGGGGGGCGGTACGAGCAGTACTTC	CASTPGGGRYEQYF
.	TRBJ1-3	TRBV25-1	TRBD1	TGTGCCAGCACCGGGACAGGACCTGGAAACACCATATATTTT	CASTGTGPGNTIYF
.	TRBJ2-7	TRBV2	TRBD2	TGTGCCAGCAGTCCTACTAGCGGGGTCTCCTACGAGCAGTACTTC	CASSPTSGVSYEQYF
.	TRBJ2-6	TRBV5-5	TRBD2	TGTGCCAGCAGCTTCCGACTAGCGGGGACCCCTTCTGGGGCCAACGTCCTGACTTTC	CASSFRLAGTPSGANVLTF
.	TRBJ2-5	TRBV29-1	.	TGCAGCGTTGGGGTACAGGGCCTGAGGGAGACCCAGTACTTC	CSVGVQGLRETQYF
.	TRBJ1-1	TRBV29-1	.	TGCAGCGTTGTTGGCTTTTTGAACACTGAAGCTTTCTTT	CSVVGFLNTEAFF
once	TRBJ1-5	TRBV19	.	TGTGCCAGTAGTATAACCGGGTCGAGCAATCAGCCCCAGCATTTT	CASSITGSSNQPQHF
.	TRBJ1-4	TRBV4-3	.	TGCGCCAGCAGCCAATACCGGGGTACTAATGAAAAACTGTTTTTT	CASSQYRGTNEKLFF